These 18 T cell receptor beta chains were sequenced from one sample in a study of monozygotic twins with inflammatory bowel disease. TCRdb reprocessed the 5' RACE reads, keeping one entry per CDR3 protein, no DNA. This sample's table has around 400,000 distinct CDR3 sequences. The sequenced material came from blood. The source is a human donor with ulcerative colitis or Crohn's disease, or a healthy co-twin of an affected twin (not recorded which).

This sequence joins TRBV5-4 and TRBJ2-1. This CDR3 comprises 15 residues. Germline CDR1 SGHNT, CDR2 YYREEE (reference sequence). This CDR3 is CASSLNAVAYNEQFF.

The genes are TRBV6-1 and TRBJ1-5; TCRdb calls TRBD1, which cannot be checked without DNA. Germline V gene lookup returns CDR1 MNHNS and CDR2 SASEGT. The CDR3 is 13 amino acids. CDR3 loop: CASSEQGRKPQHF.

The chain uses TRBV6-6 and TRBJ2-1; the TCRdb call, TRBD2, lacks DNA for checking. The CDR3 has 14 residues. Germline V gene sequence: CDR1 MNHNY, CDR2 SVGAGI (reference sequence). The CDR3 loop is CASSIGGAVDEQFF.

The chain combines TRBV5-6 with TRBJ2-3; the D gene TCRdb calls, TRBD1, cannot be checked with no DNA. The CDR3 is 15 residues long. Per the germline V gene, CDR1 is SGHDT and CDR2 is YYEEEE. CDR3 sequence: CASNSEGRYTDTQYF.

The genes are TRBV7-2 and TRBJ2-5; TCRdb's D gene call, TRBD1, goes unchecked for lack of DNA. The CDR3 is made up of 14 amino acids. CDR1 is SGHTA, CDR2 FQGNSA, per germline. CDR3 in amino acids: CASSYGGIQETQYF.

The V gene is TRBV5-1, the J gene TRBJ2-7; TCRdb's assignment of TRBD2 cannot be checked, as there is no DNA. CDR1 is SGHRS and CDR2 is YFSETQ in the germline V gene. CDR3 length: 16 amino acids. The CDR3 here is CASSLDAGRPSYEQYF.

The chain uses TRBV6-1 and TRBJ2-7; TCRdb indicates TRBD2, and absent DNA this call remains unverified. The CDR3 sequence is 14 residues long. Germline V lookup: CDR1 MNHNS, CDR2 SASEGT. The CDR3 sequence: CASSASGSAYEQYF.

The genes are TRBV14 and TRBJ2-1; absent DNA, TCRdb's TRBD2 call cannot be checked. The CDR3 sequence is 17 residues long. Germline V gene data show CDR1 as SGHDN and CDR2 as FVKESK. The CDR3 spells CASSPPLAVLSGNEQFF.

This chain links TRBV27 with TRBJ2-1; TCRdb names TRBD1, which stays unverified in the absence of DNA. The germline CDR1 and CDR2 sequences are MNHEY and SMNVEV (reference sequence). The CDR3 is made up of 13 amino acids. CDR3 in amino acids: CASRDSLYNEQFF.

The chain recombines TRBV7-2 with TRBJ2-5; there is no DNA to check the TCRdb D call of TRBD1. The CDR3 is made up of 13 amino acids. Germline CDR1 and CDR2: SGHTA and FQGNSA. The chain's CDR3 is CASSRQGWETQYF.

CDR3 residues: CSVGRGNTEAFF. This sequence joins TRBV29-1 and TRBJ1-1. This CDR3 is built from 12 residues. Germline V gene sequence: CDR1 SQVTM, CDR2 ANQGSEA.

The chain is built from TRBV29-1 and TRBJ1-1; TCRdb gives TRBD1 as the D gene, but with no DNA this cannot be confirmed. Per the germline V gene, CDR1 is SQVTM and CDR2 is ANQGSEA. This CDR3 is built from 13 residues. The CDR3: CSVERDRGVEAFF.

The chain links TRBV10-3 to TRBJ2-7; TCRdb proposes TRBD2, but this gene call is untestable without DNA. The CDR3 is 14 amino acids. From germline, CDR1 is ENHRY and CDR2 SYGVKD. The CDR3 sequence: CAISESEGSGEQYF.

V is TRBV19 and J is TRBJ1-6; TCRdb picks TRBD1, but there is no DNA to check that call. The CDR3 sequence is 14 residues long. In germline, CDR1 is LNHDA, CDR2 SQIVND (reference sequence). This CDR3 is CASSIGTANSPLHF.

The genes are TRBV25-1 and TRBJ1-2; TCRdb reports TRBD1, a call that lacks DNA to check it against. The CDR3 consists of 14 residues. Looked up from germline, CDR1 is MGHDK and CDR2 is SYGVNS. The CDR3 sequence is CASRGQGSNYGYTF.

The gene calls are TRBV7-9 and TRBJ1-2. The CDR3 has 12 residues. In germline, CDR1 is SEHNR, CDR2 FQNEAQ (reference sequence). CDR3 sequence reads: CASSGVKEGYTF.

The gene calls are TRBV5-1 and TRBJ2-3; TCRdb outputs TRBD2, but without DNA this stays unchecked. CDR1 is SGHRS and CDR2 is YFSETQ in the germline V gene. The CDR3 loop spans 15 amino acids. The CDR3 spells CASSPTSGTSDTQYF.

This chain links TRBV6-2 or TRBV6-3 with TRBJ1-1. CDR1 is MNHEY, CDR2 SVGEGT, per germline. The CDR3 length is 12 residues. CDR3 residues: CASRSGYTEAFF.